The TCR beta chain under discussion was sequenced for a study of OX40 agonist ivuxolimab in advanced cancers. Study details: Treatment received earlier with anti-PD-1, anti-PD-L1 or anti-CTLA-4 agents was allowed, and less than 45% had some.

Method: immunoSEQ multiplex PCR; TCRdb's copy keeps in-frame clones and lacks some. The sample lists roughly 97,000 clones; about nine tenths were seen once. Note on this clone: Its antigen is not identified.

Study-wide results and limits: Partial responders at 0.1-3.0 mg/kg had among the lowest clonal expansion.

Deletions cut 6 bases from V and 8 bases from J, with 7 bases between. The germline V gene has CDR1 SNHLY and CDR2 FYNNEI. The CDR3 loop spans 10 amino acids. This sequence joins TRBV2 and TRBJ1-1; D remains ambiguous. This clonotype was obtained from an adult with an advanced solid tumor such as melanoma, head and neck, liver or kidney cancer. Sample: CD4+ or CD8+ T cells sorted from blood, taken in a trial of the OX40 agonist ivuxolimab. CDR3 protein: CASRVQEAFF. CDR3 DNA sequence: TGTGCCAGCAGAGTCCAGGAAGCTTTCTTT.